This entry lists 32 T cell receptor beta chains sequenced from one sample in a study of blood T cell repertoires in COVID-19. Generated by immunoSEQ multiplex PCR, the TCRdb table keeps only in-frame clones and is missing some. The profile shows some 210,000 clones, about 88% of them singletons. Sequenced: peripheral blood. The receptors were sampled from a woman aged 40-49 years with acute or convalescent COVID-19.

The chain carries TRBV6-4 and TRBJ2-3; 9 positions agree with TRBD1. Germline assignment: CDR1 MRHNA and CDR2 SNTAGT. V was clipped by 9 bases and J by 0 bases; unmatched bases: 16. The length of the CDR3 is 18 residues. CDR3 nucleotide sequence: TGTGCCAGACATCTCCCGGGACAGGGTCGATTTAGCACAGATACGCAGTATTTT. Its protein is CARHLPGQGRFSTDTQYF.

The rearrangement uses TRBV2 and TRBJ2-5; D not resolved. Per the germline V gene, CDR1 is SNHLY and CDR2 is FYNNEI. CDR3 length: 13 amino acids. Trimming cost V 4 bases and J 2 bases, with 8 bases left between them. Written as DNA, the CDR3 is TGTGCCAGCAGTGTGGTGAGACAAGAGACCCAGTACTTC. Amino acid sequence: CASSVVRQETQYF.

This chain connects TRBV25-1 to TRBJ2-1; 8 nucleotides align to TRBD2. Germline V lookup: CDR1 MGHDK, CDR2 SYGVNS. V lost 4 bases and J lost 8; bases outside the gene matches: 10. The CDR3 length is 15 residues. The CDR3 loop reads CASSGLLADGDEQFF. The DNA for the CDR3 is TGTGCCAGCAGTGGGCTACTAGCGGACGGCGATGAGCAGTTCTTC.

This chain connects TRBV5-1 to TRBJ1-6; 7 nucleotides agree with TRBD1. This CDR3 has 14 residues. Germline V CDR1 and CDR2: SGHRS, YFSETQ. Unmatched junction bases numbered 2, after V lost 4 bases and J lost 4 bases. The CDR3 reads CASSRDSYNSPLHF. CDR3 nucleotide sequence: TGCGCCAGCAGCAGGGACAGTTATAATTCACCCCTCCACTTT.

The CDR3 reads CASSYQGRGNTIYF. The CDR3 DNA sequence: TGTGCCAGCAGCTATCAGGGAAGGGGAAACACCATATATTTT. The gene calls are TRBV7-2 and TRBJ1-3, with TRBD1 as a possible D gene (5 bases). The germline CDR1 and CDR2 sequences are SGHTA and FQGNSA. CDR3 length: 14 amino acids. V lost 4 bases to trimming and J lost 4 bases, with 11 bases between them.

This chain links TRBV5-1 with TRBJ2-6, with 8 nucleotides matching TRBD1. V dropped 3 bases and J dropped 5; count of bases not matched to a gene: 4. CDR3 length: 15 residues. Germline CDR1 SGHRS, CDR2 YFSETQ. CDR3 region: CASSSGTGRANVLTF. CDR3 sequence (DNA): TGCGCCAGCAGCTCCGGGACAGGAAGGGCCAACGTCCTGACTTTC. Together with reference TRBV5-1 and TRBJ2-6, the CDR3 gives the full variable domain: KAGVTQTPRYLIKTRGQQVTLSCSPISGHRSVSWYQQTPGQGLQFLFEYFSETQRNKGNFPGRFSGRQFSNSRSEMNVSTLELGDSALYLCASSSGTGRANVLTFGAGSRLTVL.

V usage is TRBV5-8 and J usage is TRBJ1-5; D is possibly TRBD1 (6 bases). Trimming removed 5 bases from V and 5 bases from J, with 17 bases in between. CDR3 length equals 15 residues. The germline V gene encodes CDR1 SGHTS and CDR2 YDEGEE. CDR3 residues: CASRTAWDTDQPQHF. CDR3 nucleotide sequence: TGTGCCAGCAGGACCGCCTGGGACACTGATCAGCCCCAGCATTTT.

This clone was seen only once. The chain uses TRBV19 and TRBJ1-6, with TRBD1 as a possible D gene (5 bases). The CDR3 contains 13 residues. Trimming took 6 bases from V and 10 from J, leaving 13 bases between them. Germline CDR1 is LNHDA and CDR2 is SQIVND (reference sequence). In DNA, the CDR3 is TGTGCCAGTAGGCTGCAGGGAAGATCACCCCTCCACTTT. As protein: CASRLQGRSPLHF.

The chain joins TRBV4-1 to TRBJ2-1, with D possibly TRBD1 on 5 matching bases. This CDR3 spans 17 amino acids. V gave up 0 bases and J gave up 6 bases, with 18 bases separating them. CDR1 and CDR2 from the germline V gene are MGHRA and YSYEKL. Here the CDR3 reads CASSQDLSRAGRNEQFF. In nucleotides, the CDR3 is TGCGCCAGCAGCCAAGATTTATCCCGAGCAGGGCGCAATGAGCAGTTCTTC.

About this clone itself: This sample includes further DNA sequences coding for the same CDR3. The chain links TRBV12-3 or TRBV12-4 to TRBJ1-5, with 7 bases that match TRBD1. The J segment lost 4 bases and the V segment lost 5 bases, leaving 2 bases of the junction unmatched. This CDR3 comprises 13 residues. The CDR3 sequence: CASSLTGNQPQHF. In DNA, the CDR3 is TGTGCCAGCAGTCTGACAGGGAATCAGCCCCAGCATTTT.

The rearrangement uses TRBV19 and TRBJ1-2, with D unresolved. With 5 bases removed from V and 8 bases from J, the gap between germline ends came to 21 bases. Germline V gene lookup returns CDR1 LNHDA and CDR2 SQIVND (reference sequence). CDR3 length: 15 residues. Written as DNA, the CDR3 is TGTGCCAGTAGTTCCTCGGGAGTACCGCCCCTAGGCTACACCTTC. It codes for CASSSSGVPPLGYTF. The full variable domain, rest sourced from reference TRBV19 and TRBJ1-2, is DGGITQSPKYLFRKEGQNVTLSCEQNLNHDAMYWYRQDPGQGLRLIYYSQIVNDFQKGDIAEGYSVSREKKESFPLTVTSAQKNPTAFYLCASSSSGVPPLGYTFGSGTRLTVV.

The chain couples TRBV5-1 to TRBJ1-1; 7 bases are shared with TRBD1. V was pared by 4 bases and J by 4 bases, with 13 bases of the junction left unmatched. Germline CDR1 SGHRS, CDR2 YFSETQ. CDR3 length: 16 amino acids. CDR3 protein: CASSGGTNPGGTEAFF. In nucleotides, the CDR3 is TGCGCCAGCAGCGGCGGAACAAACCCAGGGGGCACTGAAGCTTTCTTT.

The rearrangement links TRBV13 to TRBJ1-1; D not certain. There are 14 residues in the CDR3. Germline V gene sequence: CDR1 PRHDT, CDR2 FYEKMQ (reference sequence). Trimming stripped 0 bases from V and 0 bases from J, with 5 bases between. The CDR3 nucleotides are TGTGCCAGCAGCTTAGGAGCCATGAACACTGAAGCTTTCTTT. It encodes CASSLGAMNTEAFF.

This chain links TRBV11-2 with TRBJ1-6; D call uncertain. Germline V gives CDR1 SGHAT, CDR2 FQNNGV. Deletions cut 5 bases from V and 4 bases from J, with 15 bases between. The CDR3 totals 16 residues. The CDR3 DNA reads TGTGCCAGCAGCCCCGGCCGGGATGAATATAATTCACCCCTCCACTTT. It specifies CASSPGRDEYNSPLHF.

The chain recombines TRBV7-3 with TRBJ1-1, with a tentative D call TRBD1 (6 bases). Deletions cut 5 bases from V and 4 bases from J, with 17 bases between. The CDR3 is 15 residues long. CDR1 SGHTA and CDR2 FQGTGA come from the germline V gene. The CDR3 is CASSISLNRATEAFF. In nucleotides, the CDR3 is TGTGCCAGCAGCATATCCCTTAACAGGGCCACTGAAGCTTTCTTT.

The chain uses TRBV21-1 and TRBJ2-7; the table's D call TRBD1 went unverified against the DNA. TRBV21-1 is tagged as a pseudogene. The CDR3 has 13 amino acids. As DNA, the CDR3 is TGTGCCAGCAGCACCGCCGACAGCTACGAGCAGTACGTC. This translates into CASSTADSYEQYV.

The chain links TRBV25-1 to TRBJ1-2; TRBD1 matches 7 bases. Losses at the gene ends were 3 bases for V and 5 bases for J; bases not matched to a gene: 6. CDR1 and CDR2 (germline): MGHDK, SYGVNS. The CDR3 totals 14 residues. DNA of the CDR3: TGTGCCAGCAGTGACTGGTCGGGACAGTATGGCTACACCTTC. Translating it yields CASSDWSGQYGYTF.

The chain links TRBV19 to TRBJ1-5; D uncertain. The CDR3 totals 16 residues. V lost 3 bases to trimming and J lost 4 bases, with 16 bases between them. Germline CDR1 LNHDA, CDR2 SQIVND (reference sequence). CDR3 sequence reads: CASSILVQALNQPQHF. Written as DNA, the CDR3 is TGTGCCAGTAGTATCTTGGTCCAGGCGCTTAATCAGCCCCAGCATTTT.

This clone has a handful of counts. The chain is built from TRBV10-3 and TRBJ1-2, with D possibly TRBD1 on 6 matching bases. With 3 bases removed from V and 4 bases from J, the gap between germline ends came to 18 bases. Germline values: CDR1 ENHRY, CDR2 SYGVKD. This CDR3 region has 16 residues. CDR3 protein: CAISDPDRTGTYGYTF. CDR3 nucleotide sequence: TGTGCCATCAGTGACCCAGACCGAACAGGGACCTATGGCTACACCTTC.

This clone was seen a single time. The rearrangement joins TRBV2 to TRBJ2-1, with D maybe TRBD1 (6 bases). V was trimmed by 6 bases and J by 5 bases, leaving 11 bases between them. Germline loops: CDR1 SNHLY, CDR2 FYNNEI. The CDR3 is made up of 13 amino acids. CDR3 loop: CASRLGTHNEQFF. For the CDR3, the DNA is TGTGCCAGCAGGCTCGGGACACACAATGAGCAGTTCTTC.

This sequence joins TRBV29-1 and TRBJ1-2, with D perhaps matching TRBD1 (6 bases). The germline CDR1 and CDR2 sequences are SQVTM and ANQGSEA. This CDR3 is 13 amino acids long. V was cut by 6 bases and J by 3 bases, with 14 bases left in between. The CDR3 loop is CSVGNEGDYGYTF. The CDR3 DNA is TGCAGCGTGGGAAATGAGGGGGACTATGGCTACACCTTC.

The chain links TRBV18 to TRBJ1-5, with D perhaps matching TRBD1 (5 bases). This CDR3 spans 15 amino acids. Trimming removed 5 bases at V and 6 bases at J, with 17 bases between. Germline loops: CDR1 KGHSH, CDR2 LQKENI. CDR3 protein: CASSSGGLASQPQHF. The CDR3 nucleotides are TGTGCCAGCTCATCCGGGGGACTCGCGAGTCAGCCCCAGCATTTT.

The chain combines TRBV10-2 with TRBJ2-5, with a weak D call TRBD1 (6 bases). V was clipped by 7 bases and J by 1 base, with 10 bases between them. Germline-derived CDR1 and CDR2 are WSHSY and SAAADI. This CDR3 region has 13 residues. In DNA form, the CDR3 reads TGCGCCAGCAACGACAGGTCCCAAGAGACCCAGTACTTC. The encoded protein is CASNDRSQETQYF.

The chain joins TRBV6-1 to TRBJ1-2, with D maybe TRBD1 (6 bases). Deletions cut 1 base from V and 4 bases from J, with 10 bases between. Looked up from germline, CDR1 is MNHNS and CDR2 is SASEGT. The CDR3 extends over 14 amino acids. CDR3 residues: CASSEGGGSYGYTF. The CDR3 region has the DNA TGTGCCAGCAGTGAAGGAGGGGGAAGCTATGGCTACACCTTC.

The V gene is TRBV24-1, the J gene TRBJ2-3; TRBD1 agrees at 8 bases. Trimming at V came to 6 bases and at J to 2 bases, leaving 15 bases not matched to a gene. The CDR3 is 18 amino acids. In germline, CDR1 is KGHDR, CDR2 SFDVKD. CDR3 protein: CATSRSISGTGITDTQYF. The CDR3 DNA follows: TGTGCCACCAGTCGCTCTATTTCGGGGACAGGCATCACAGATACGCAGTATTTT.

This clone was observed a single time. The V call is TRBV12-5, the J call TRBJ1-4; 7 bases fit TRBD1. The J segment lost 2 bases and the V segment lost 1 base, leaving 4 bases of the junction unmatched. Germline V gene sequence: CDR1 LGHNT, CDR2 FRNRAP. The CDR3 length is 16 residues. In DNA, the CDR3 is TGTGCTAGTGGTTTGGACAGGGGTCGGACTAATGAAAAACTGTTTTTT. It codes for CASGLDRGRTNEKLFF. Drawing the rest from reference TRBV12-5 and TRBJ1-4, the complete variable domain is DARVTQTPRHKVTEMGQEVTMRCQPILGHNTVFWYRQTMMQGLELLAYFRNRAPLDDSGMPKDRFSAEMPDATLATLKIQPSEPRDSAVYFCASGLDRGRTNEKLFFGSGTQLSVL.

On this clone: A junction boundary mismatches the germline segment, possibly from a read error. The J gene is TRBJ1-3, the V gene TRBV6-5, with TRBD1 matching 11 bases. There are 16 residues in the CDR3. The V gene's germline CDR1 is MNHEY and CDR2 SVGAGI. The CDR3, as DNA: TGTGCCAGCAGCTACTCTGGGACAGGGGGAGGAAACACCATATATTTT. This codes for CASSYSGTGGGNTIYF.

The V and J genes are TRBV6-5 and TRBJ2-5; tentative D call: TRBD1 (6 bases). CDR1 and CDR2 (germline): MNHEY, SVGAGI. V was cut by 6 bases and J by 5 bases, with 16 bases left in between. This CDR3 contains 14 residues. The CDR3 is CASSRDIKGETQYF. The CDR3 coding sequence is TGTGCCAGCAGCCGGGACATTAAGGGGGAGACCCAGTACTTC.

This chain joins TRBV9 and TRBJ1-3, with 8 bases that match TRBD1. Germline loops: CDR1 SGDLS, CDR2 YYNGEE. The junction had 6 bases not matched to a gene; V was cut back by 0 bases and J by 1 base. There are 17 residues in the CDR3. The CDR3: CASSVGTGGESGNTIYF. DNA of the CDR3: TGTGCCAGCAGCGTAGGAACAGGGGGTGAATCTGGAAACACCATATATTTT.

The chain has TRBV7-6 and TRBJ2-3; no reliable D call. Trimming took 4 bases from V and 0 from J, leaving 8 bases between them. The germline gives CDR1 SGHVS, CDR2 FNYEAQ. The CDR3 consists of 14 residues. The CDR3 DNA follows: TGTGCCAGCAGCTCGTTTAGTAGCACAGATACGCAGTATTTT. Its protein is CASSSFSSTDTQYF.

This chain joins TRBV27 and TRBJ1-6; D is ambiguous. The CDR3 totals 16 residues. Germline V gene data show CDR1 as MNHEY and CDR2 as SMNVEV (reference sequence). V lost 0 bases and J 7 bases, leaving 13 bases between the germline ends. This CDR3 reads CASSLSAVGINSPLHF. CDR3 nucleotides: TGTGCCAGCAGTTTATCTGCCGTCGGTATCAATTCACCCCTCCACTTT.

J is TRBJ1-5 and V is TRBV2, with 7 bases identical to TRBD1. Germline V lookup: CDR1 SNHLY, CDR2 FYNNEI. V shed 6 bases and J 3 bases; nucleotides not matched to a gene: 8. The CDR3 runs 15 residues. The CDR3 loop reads CASRSTGTVNQPQHF. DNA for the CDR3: TGTGCCAGCAGGTCCACTGGGACAGTCAATCAGCCCCAGCATTTT.